What follows are 6 T cell receptor beta chains derived from one specimen sequenced in a study of shared clonotypes between healthy human individuals. CD45RO-negative, CCR7-selected cells formed the naive CD8 fraction, which excluded terminally differentiated effector memory CD45RA+ cells. Using immunoSEQ multiplex PCR, the repertoire was profiled, and TCRdb retains in-frame clones only, with some absent. The sample yields around 2,000,000 clones, roughly 95% seen once. The specimen sequenced was naive CD8+ T cells sorted from blood. These TCRs come from a man between 18 and 29 years old in good health.

Only one count was recorded for this clone. The V and J genes are TRBV14 and TRBJ1-2, with unresolved D. The CDR3 is 16 residues long. V was shortened by 2 bases and J by 5 bases, with 18 bases between the two germline ends. Germline CDR1 is SGHDN and CDR2 is FVKESK. The CDR3 nucleotides read TGTGCCAGCAGCCAATTAGGGCAGGAACTCTCATATGGCTACACCTTC. The encoded protein is CASSQLGQELSYGYTF.

The chain links TRBV14 to TRBJ1-1, with TRBD1 matching 8 bases. The V segment lost 4 bases and the J segment 4 bases; nucleotides outside the gene matches: 8. The germline gives CDR1 SGHDN, CDR2 FVKESK. The CDR3 length is 15 residues. This chain's CDR3 is CASSPLTGVVTEAFF. The DNA of the CDR3 is TGTGCCAGCAGCCCACTGACAGGGGTTGTCACTGAAGCTTTCTTT.

The chain couples TRBV27 to TRBJ1-5, with 7 bases aligning to TRBD1. The CDR3 contains 14 residues. With V trimmed by 5 bases and J by 7 bases, 8 bases remained unmatched. Germline CDR1 reads MNHEY; CDR2 reads SMNVEV (reference sequence). The CDR3 is CASSPDREGQPQHF. The CDR3 coding sequence is TGTGCCAGCAGTCCAGACAGGGAAGGACAGCCCCAGCATTTT.

V and J are TRBV9 and TRBJ1-1; D perhaps matches TRBD1 (5 bases). Trimming cost V 8 bases and J 8 bases, with 22 bases left between them. CDR1 and CDR2 (germline): SGDLS, YYNGEE. There are 14 residues in the CDR3. CDR3 DNA: TGTGCCAGTAGGGGTGTGGGAGGCGGTGGGGAAGCTTTCTTT. Protein: CASRGVGGGGEAFF. Using reference TRBV9 and TRBJ1-1 for the parts outside the CDR3, the full variable domain is DSGVTQTPKHLITATGQRVTLRCSPRSGDLSVYWYQQSLDQGLQFLIQYYNGEERAKGNILERFSAQQFPDLHSELNLSSLELGDSALYFCASRGVGGGGEAFFGQGTRLTVV.

Comments on this clone: Other DNA sequences in this specimen translate into the identical CDR3. The chain employs TRBV4-1 and TRBJ2-3, with D maybe TRBD1 (7 bases). Trimming cost V 1 base and J 6 bases, with 14 bases left between them. Germline V gives CDR1 MGHRA, CDR2 YSYEKL. The CDR3 loop spans 15 amino acids. Here the CDR3 DNA reads TGCGCCAGCAGCCAAGTGGAGGGGGCGGGGGATACGCAGTATTTT. Protein sequence: CASSQVEGAGDTQYF.

J is TRBJ1-5 and V is TRBV7-8; D is uncertain. The CDR3 has 18 amino acids. The germline CDR1 and CDR2 sequences are SGHVS and FQNEAQ. V lost 4 bases and J lost 0, with 19 bases in between. The chain's CDR3 is CASSSEMDGVYSNQPQHF. The CDR3 DNA reads as TGTGCCAGCAGCTCAGAGATGGACGGTGTTTATAGCAATCAGCCCCAGCATTTT.